Following are 21 T cell receptor beta chains from one sample sequenced in a study of OX40 agonist ivuxolimab in advanced cancers. Some clones are missing from TCRdb's copy, which holds only in-frame ones; the method was immunoSEQ multiplex PCR. The profile shows about 44,000 clones, 90% to 95% of them singletons. This material consisted of CD4+ or CD8+ T cells sorted from blood, taken in a trial of the OX40 agonist ivuxolimab. Every receptor here comes from an adult with an advanced solid tumor such as melanoma, head and neck, liver or kidney cancer.

This chain uses TRBV29-1 with TRBJ1-1, with 10 nucleotides matching TRBD1. Germline values: CDR1 SQVTM, CDR2 ANQGSEA. Unmatched junction bases numbered 6, after V lost 7 bases and J lost 7 bases. The CDR3 is made up of 12 amino acids. CDR3 residues: CSAGTGAGEAFF. Here the CDR3 DNA reads TGCAGCGCCGGGACAGGGGCGGGTGAAGCTTTCTTT.

The CDR3 loop reads CASSGLGSSSYNEQFF. DNA of the CDR3: TGTGCCAGCAGCGGACTGGGCAGCAGCTCCTACAATGAGCAGTTCTTC. This chain uses TRBV5-6 with TRBJ2-1; D might be TRBD2 (5 bases). The germline V gene encodes CDR1 SGHDT and CDR2 YYEEEE. The CDR3 consists of 16 residues. V lost 4 bases to trimming and J lost 0 bases, with 14 bases between them.

The chain joins TRBV21-1 to TRBJ2-7; TRBD1 reflects the table's D call only, with no check against the DNA. TRBV21-1 is a documented pseudogene. The CDR3 sequence is 15 residues long. CDR3 residues: CASSFRDRGLYEQYF. CDR3 DNA sequence: TGTGCCAGCAGCTTCCGGGACAGGGGGTTGTACGAGCAGTACTTC.

V is TRBV19 and J is TRBJ2-7; 12 positions match TRBD1. Germline-derived CDR1 and CDR2 are LNHDA and SQIVND (reference sequence). The CDR3 consists of 16 residues. V lost 5 bases to trimming and J lost 3 bases; unmatched junction nucleotides: 8. Here the CDR3 DNA reads TGTGCCAGTAGTGGTGGGACAGGGGGCTTCTACTACGAGCAGTACTTC. Its protein is CASSGGTGGFYYEQYF.

This chain connects TRBV11-2 to TRBJ2-3, with 10 bases identical to TRBD2. V dropped 3 bases and J dropped 5; count of bases not matched to a gene: 8. The CDR3 runs 16 residues. Germline V gene lookup returns CDR1 SGHAT and CDR2 FQNNGV. CDR3 DNA sequence: TGTGCCAGCAGCTTGGTACTAGCGGGAATTGGAGATACGCAGTATTTT. Amino acid sequence: CASSLVLAGIGDTQYF.

CDR3 DNA sequence: TGTGCCAGCAGCTTAGGGACTCCGGGCAGGACACACCCATTGGACATTCAGTACTTC. Amino acids: CASSLGTPGRTHPLDIQYF. J is TRBJ2-4 and V is TRBV7-6; D may be TRBD1 or TRBD2 (5 bases each). The germline V gene encodes CDR1 SGHVS and CDR2 FNYEAQ. This CDR3 contains 19 residues. V dropped 1 base and J dropped 8 bases, with 27 bases sitting between them.

The CDR3 loop is CASSSWGSTDTQYF. DNA of the CDR3: TGTGCCAGCAGCTCGTGGGGTTCCACAGATACGCAGTATTTT. V usage is TRBV7-9 and J usage is TRBJ2-3; D is uncertain. The CDR3 covers 14 residues. Deletions cut 4 bases from V and 2 bases from J, with 10 bases between. Germline V CDR1 and CDR2: SEHNR, FQNEAQ (reference sequence).

This chain joins TRBV5-6 and TRBJ2-1; the match to TRBD2 covers 14 bases. The V and J ends lost 3 bases and 8 bases, in that order; junction bases with no gene match: 10. The CDR3 totals 17 residues. CDR1 is SGHDT and CDR2 is YYEEEE in the germline V gene. The chain's CDR3 is CASSWPGLAGGSDEQFF. Written as DNA, the CDR3 is TGTGCCAGCAGCTGGCCCGGACTAGCGGGGGGAAGCGATGAGCAGTTCTTC.

The chain links TRBV6-5 to TRBJ2-7; 8 nucleotides agree with TRBD1. The CDR3 has 14 residues. V dropped 5 bases and J dropped 4; count of bases not matched to a gene: 7. Germline CDR1 and CDR2: MNHEY and SVGAGI. The CDR3 DNA reads as TGTGCCAGCAGTATCTCCGGACAGGGATACGAGCAGTACTTC. This sequence encodes CASSISGQGYEQYF.

The J gene is TRBJ2-5, the V gene TRBV10-3, with D unresolved. V lost 0 bases to trimming and J lost 3 bases, with 14 bases between them. The CDR3 is 16 residues long. The germline V gene has CDR1 ENHRY and CDR2 SYGVKD. The CDR3 sequence: CAISESNGDFEETQYF. CDR3 coding DNA: TGTGCCATCAGTGAGTCGAATGGCGACTTCGAAGAGACCCAGTACTTC.

This clone appeared a single time. This rearrangement joins TRBV13 to TRBJ2-2; 8 positions agree with TRBD1. Trimming removed 5 bases from V and 7 bases from J; junction bases left unmatched: 6. The germline V gene has CDR1 PRHDT and CDR2 FYEKMQ (reference sequence). This CDR3 region has 14 residues. The CDR3 DNA is TGTGCCAGCAGCCAGGGACAGGACGGCGGGGAGCTGTTTTTT. This encodes CASSQGQDGGELFF. The full variable domain, completed using reference TRBV13 and TRBJ2-2, is AAGVIQSPRHLIKEKRETATLKCYPIPRHDTVYWYQQGPGQDPQFLISFYEKMQSDKGSIPDRFSAQQFSDYHSELNMSSLELGDSALYFCASSQGQDGGELFFGEGSRLTVL.

This chain connects TRBV7-9 to TRBJ2-1; D may be TRBD1 (5 bases). Germline V gene sequence: CDR1 SEHNR, CDR2 FQNEAQ (reference sequence). CDR3 size: 16 residues. V was trimmed by 5 bases and J by 3 bases, leaving 17 bases between them. Here the CDR3 reads CASSPTYRQYYNEQFF. CDR3 DNA: TGTGCCAGCAGCCCGACGTATCGACAGTACTACAATGAGCAGTTCTTC.

The chain links TRBV4-3 to TRBJ2-3; D not certain. The ends were cut back, 2 bases at V and 1 base at J, with 13 bases in the middle. There are 16 residues in the CDR3. The germline V gene encodes CDR1 LGHNA and CDR2 YSLEER. CDR3 protein: CASSQRSSERTDTQYF. In DNA form, the CDR3 reads TGCGCCAGCAGCCAACGGTCGAGCGAGCGCACAGATACGCAGTATTTT.

V gene TRBV28 combines with J gene TRBJ1-1; 7 bases match TRBD1. This CDR3 is built from 16 residues. CDR1 is MDHEN, CDR2 SYDVKM, per germline. Trimming removed 6 bases from V and 0 bases from J; junction bases left unmatched: 10. The CDR3, as DNA: TGTGCCAGCAGCACGGGACAGAAGTACATGAACACTGAAGCTTTCTTT. Its protein is CASSTGQKYMNTEAFF.

The V and J genes are TRBV2 and TRBJ2-1; 16 bases are shared with TRBD2. There are 17 residues in the CDR3. The V gene's germline CDR1 is SNHLY and CDR2 FYNNEI. V was clipped by 9 bases and J by 0 bases; unmatched bases: 5. The CDR3 loop is CARGLAGGASSYNEQFF. CDR3 DNA sequence: TGTGCCAGGGGACTAGCGGGAGGGGCGAGCTCCTACAATGAGCAGTTCTTC.

The chain couples TRBV4-3 to TRBJ2-7, with 7 bases identical to TRBD2. Germline lookup yields CDR1 LGHNA and CDR2 YSLEER. J was trimmed by 2 bases and V by 3 bases; bases with no gene match: 4. This CDR3 is built from 14 residues. The CDR3 spells CASSHQSGAYEQYF. The CDR3 coding sequence is TGCGCCAGCAGCCACCAGAGCGGGGCCTACGAGCAGTACTTC.

This clone was detected once. This rearrangement joins TRBV11-3 to TRBJ2-2, with 9 bases lining up with TRBD2. CDR1 is SGHNT, CDR2 YENEEA, per germline. J gave up 0 bases and V 4 bases, and 9 bases lay outside the gene matches. CDR3 size: 18 residues. Here the CDR3 DNA reads TGTGCCAGCAGCTCGTGGTGCGGGACTAGCCCGAACACCGGGGAGCTGTTTTTT. It yields the protein CASSSWCGTSPNTGELFF. The full variable domain, rest sourced from reference TRBV11-3 and TRBJ2-2, is EAGVVQSPRYKIIEKKQPVAFWCNPISGHNTLYWYLQNLGQGPELLIRYENEEAVDDSQLPKDRFSAERLKGVDSTLKIQPAELGDSAVYLCASSSWCGTSPNTGELFFGEGSRLTVL.

This clone came up once. The rearrangement joins TRBV7-9 to TRBJ2-7; the match to TRBD2 covers 8 bases. The CDR3 is 14 amino acids. V was pared by 5 bases and J by 0 bases, with 3 bases of the junction left unmatched. CDR1 and CDR2 (germline): SEHNR, FQNEAQ (reference sequence). CDR3 protein: CASSLGLDSYEQYF. The DNA for the CDR3 is TGTGCCAGCAGCCTGGGACTAGACTCCTACGAGCAGTACTTC.

V and J are TRBV4-2 and TRBJ2-7; TRBD2 aligns across 7 bases. CDR3 length: 17 amino acids. V trimming: 2 bases; J trimming: 4 bases; junction bases outside the gene matches: 14. Germline V gives CDR1 LGHNA, CDR2 YNFKEQ. The CDR3 DNA sequence: TGTGCCAGCAGCCAACCAACCTCCGGGGGGACTTCATACGAGCAGTACTTC. Amino acid sequence: CASSQPTSGGTSYEQYF.

Turning to this clone: An end of the junction differs from the germline gene, which may be a read error. The chain joins TRBV7-7 to TRBJ2-7; tentatively, D is TRBD2 (6 bases). CDR3 size: 13 residues. From germline, CDR1 is SSHAT and CDR2 FNYEAQ (reference sequence). The CDR3 DNA reads as TGTGCTAGCAGCTTAGCGGCCGGCTACGAGCAGTACTTC. It yields the protein CASSLAAGYEQYF.

This rearrangement joins TRBV4-3 to TRBJ1-3; D might be TRBD1 (5 bases). Trimming took 0 bases from V and 3 from J, leaving 9 bases between them. CDR3 size: 15 residues. The germline gives CDR1 LGHNA, CDR2 YSLEER. CDR3 sequence (DNA): TGCGCCAGCAGCCAAGATCTCGGGGGTGGAAACACCATATATTTT. Amino acid sequence: CASSQDLGGGNTIYF.